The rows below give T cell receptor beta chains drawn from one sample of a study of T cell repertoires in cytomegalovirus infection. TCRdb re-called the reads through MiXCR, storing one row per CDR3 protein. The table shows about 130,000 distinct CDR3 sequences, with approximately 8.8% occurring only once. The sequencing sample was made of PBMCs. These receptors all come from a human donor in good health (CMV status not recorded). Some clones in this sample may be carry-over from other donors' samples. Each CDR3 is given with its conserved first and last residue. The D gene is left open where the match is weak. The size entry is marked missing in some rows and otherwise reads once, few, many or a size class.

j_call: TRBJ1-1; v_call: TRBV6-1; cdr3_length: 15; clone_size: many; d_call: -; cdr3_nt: TGTGCCAGCAGCCCTCTCGGGACAACGGGCTCTGAAGCTTTCTTT; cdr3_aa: CASSPLGTTGSEAFF
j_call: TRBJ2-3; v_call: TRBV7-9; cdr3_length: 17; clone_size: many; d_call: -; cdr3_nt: TGTGCCAGCAGCTTAGCCCCCACGGGCCTTAGCACAGATACGCAGTATTTT; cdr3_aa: CASSLAPTGLSTDTQYF
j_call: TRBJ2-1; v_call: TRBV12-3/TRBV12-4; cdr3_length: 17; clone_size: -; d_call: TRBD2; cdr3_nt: TGTGCCAGCAGTTTCCACACCTCTAGCGGGGGATACAATGAGCAGTTCTTC; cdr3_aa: CASSFHTSSGGYNEQFF
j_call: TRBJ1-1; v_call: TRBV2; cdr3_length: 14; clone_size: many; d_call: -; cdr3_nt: TGTGCCAGCAGGTGGAATACAGACAACACTGAAGCTTTCTTT; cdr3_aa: CASRWNTDNTEAFF
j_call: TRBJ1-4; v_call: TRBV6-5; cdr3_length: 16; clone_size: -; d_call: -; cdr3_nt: TGTGCCAGCAGTTTAGGTGCGAACCCAACTAATGAAAAACTGTTTTTT; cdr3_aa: CASSLGANPTNEKLFF
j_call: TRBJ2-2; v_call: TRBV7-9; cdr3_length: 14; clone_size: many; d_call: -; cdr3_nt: TGTGCCAGCAGTGGAGGGCTGAACACCGGGGAGCTGTTTTTT; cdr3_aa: CASSGGLNTGELFF
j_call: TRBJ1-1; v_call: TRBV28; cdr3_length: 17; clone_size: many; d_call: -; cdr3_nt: TGTGCCAGCAGTTTTCCAAACGGGGGCAGGGGGAACACTGAAGCTTTCTTT; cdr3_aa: CASSFPNGGRGNTEAFF
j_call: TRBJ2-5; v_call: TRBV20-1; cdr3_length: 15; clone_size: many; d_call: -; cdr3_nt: TGCAGTGCTAGAGATCAAGCCCTAACCCAAGAGACCCAGTACTTC; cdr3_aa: CSARDQALTQETQYF
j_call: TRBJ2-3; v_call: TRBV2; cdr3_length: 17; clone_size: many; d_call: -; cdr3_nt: TGTGCCAGCAGTTCCTTCATCGGGGAGGCTAGCACAGATACGCAGTATTTT; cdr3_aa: CASSSFIGEASTDTQYF
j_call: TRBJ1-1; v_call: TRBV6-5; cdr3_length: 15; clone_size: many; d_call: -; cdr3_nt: TGTGCCAGCAGTACGATTTGGGGGAAAAACACTGAAGCTTTCTTT; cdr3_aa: CASSTIWGKNTEAFF
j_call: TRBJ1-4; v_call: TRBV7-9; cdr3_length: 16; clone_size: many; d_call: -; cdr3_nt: TGTGCCAGCAGCTCCTTTACCCTGGGGCAGTCTGAAAAACTGTTTTTT; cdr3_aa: CASSSFTLGQSEKLFF
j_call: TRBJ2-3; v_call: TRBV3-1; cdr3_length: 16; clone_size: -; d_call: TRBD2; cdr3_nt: TGTGCCAGCAGCCAGGGACTAGCGTCACTCACAGATACGCAGTATTTT; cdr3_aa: CASSQGLASLTDTQYF